This section outlines one T cell receptor (beta chain) sequence together with its context. Its specificity is unknown. CDR1 is SGHNT and CDR2 is YENEEA in the germline V gene. The V end lost 1 base, the J end lost 1 base, and 10 bases lay between the germline ends. CDR3 length: 15 residues. The donors comprised healthy bone marrow donors. In the PCR, 60 Vbeta and 13 Jbeta primers were used. TCRdb keeps only in-frame clones here, not all; method: immunoSEQ multiplex PCR. The table lists 110,000 to 150,000 clones, roughly 70% of them singletons. This entry is derived from a study of cytomegalovirus exposure and HLA in healthy donors. Overall study findings and caveats: TCR sequences were mostly rare, though some public TCRs occurred in many donors.

This chain connects TRBV11-3 to TRBJ2-5; the D is unclear. Sequences were obtained from PBMCs. The origin of this receptor is a woman in her sixties or seventies in good health and CMV-seropositive. CDR3 sequence reads: CASSLGGSPQETQYF. The CDR3 DNA reads as TGTGCCAGCAGCTTAGGAGGCAGCCCCCAAGAGACCCAGTACTTC. Combining the CDR3 with reference TRBV11-3 and TRBJ2-5 gives the whole variable domain EAGVVQSPRYKIIEKKQPVAFWCNPISGHNTLYWYLQNLGQGPELLIRYENEEAVDDSQLPKDRFSAERLKGVDSTLKIQPAELGDSAVYLCASSLGGSPQETQYFGPGTRLLVL.